This T cell receptor beta chain was retrieved from a study of T cell repertoires in cytomegalovirus infection. Study in general: Signatures in public TCR beta sequences pointed to both CMV infection and matching HLA type. Findings and limits, study-wide: Based on cumulative public TCR beta family frequency, carriers of CMV plus the relevant HLA were identified. Within the response measured ex vivo, HLA-C-restricted CMV-specific TCR beta clonotypes were dominant.

This clonotype was detected many times. The antigen is undetermined. The germline CDR1 and CDR2 sequences are SGHTA and FQGNSA. The length of the CDR3 is 17 residues. After removal of 2 bases from V and 4 bases from J, the junction contained 12 bases not matched to a gene. TCRdb reanalysed the reads using MiXCR and keeps one entry per CDR3 protein. The repertoire holds under 200,000 distinct CDR3 sequences, with roughly 9% as singletons. The sequenced sample was PBMCs. This clonotype was sampled from a human donor in good health (CMV status not recorded). Some clones in this sample may be carry-over from other donors' samples. The chain employs TRBV7-2 and TRBJ2-7, with TRBD2 matching over 9 bases. CDR3 sequence (DNA): TGTGCCAGCAGCTTAATGAGCGGCGGGAGGGCCTTATACGAGCAGTACTTC. Translated: CASSLMSGGRALYEQYF.